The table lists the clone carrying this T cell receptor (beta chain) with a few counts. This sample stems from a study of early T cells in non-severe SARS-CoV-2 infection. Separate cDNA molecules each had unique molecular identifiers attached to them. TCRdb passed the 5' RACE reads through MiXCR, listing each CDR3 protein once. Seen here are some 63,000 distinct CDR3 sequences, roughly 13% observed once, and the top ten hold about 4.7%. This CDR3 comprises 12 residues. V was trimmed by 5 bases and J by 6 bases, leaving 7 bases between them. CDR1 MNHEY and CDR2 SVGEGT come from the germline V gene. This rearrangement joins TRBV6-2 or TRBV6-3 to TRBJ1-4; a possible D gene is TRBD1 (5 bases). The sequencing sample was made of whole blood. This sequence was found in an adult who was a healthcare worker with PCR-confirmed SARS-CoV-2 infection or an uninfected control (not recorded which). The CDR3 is CASSPTDEKLFF. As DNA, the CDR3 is TGTGCCAGCAGTCCGACAGATGAAAAACTGTTTTTT.